One sample yielded the 12 T cell receptor beta chains listed below, sequenced in a study of PD-L1 blockade in urothelial cancer. Clones were read by immunoSEQ multiplex PCR, and TCRdb kept only the in-frame ones, dropping some. In the table there are fewer than 50,000 clones, nearly 90% of which are singletons. Sequences were derived from PBMCs, sampled around atezolizumab (anti-PD-L1) treatment. The receptors here all came from a man between 60 and 75 years old with urothelial cancer.

The gene calls are TRBV5-1 and TRBJ1-1; maybe TRBD1 (5 bases). The germline V gene encodes CDR1 SGHRS and CDR2 YFSETQ. The CDR3 is 14 amino acids. The ends were cut back, 4 bases at V and 12 bases at J, with 22 bases in the middle. The CDR3 coding sequence is TGCGCCAGCAGCACGCAGGGAGGGCAAATGGGGACTTTCTTT. This encodes CASSTQGGQMGTFF. Combining the CDR3 with reference TRBV5-1 and TRBJ1-1 gives the whole variable domain KAGVTQTPRYLIKTRGQQVTLSCSPISGHRSVSWYQQTPGQGLQFLFEYFSETQRNKGNFPGRFSGRQFSNSRSEMNVSTLELGDSALYLCASSTQGGQMGTFFGQGTRLTVV.

The chain recombines TRBV10-3 with TRBJ2-7; no clear D gene. The CDR3 runs 14 residues. The germline V gene encodes CDR1 ENHRY and CDR2 SYGVKD. Deletions cut 3 bases from V and 2 bases from J, with 11 bases between. The CDR3 nucleotides read TGTGCCATCAGTGACTCCACTATCCCCTACGAGCAGTACTTC. As protein: CAISDSTIPYEQYF.

The rearrangement joins TRBV30 to TRBJ2-7, with TRBD1 matching 9 bases. Germline V gene data show CDR1 as GTSNPN and CDR2 as SVGIG (reference sequence). The CDR3 totals 15 residues. Trimming cost V 2 bases and J 2 bases; bases outside gene matches: 7. The chain's CDR3 is CAWSFRDRVPYEQYF. In nucleotides, the CDR3 is TGTGCCTGGAGTTTCCGGGACAGGGTGCCCTACGAGCAGTACTTC.

The J gene is TRBJ2-7, the V gene TRBV11-2; 7 bases agree with TRBD1. The germline gives CDR1 SGHAT, CDR2 FQNNGV. This CDR3 has 14 amino acids. The J segment lost 5 bases and the V segment lost 3 bases, leaving 7 bases of the junction unmatched. The CDR3 region has the DNA TGTGCCAGCAGCTTTTCGGGACAGCGACACGAGCAGTACTTC. Protein product: CASSFSGQRHEQYF.

V gene TRBV2 combines with J gene TRBJ1-2; D unresolved. This CDR3 has 13 residues. CDR1 is SNHLY, CDR2 FYNNEI, per germline. V lost 2 bases to trimming and J lost 4 bases, with 8 bases between them. CDR3 in DNA: TGTGCCAGCAGTGAACGGCAGGTCTATGGCTACACCTTC. It specifies CASSERQVYGYTF. Together with reference TRBV2 and TRBJ1-2, the CDR3 gives the full variable domain: EPEVTQTPSHQVTQMGQEVILRCVPISNHLYFYWYRQILGQKVEFLVSFYNNEISEKSEIFDDQFSVERPDGSNFTLKIRSTKLEDSAMYFCASSERQVYGYTFGSGTRLTVV.

V gene TRBV30 combines with J gene TRBJ1-3; 7 bases fit TRBD1. V trimming: 3 bases; J trimming: 0 bases; junction bases outside the gene matches: 14. The CDR3 is 18 residues long. Looked up from germline, CDR1 is GTSNPN and CDR2 is SVGIG (reference sequence). The CDR3 region is CAWSRDSHHIVSGNTIYF. CDR3 DNA: TGTGCCTGGAGCAGGGACAGCCACCATATAGTCTCTGGAAACACCATATATTTT.

V usage is TRBV30 and J usage is TRBJ2-5; no reliable D call. The CDR3 has 11 amino acids. Germline values: CDR1 GTSNPN, CDR2 SVGIG (reference sequence). Deletions cut 2 bases from V and 6 bases from J, with 7 bases between. Here the CDR3 DNA reads TGTGCCTGGAGTTCCCCCAAGACCCAGTACTTC. Translating gives CAWSSPKTQYF. The full variable domain, rest sourced from reference TRBV30 and TRBJ2-5, is SQTIHQWPATLVQPVGSPLSLECTVEGTSNPNLYWYRQAAGRGLQLLFYSVGIGQISSEVPQNLSASRPQDRQFILSSKKLLLSDSGFYLCAWSSPKTQYFGPGTRLLVL.

The J gene is TRBJ1-2, the V gene TRBV28, with TRBD1 matching over 11 bases. CDR1 is MDHEN and CDR2 is SYDVKM in the germline V gene. This CDR3 spans 15 amino acids. V lost 4 bases to trimming and J lost 8 bases; unmatched junction nucleotides: 9. The CDR3 here is CASSSRTGGRLGYTF. The DNA for the CDR3 is TGTGCCAGCAGTTCTCGGACAGGGGGCCGTTTAGGCTACACCTTC.

The rearrangement links TRBV5-1 to TRBJ2-1, with D uncertain. Trimming removed 0 bases at V and 5 bases at J, with 6 bases between. Looked up from germline, CDR1 is SGHRS and CDR2 is YFSETQ. This CDR3 spans 13 amino acids. The CDR3 loop reads CASSLGRNNEQFF. The CDR3 DNA is TGCGCCAGCAGCTTGGGCAGGAACAATGAGCAGTTCTTC.

The rearrangement joins TRBV9 to TRBJ1-4; unclear D gene. Per germline, CDR1 SGDLS and CDR2 YYNGEE. V was pared by 4 bases and J by 4 bases, with 17 bases between. The CDR3 sequence is 16 residues long. As DNA, the CDR3 is TGTGCCAGCAGCCCGAAAGGGAGTCAGGATAATGAAAAACTGTTTTTT. Its protein product is CASSPKGSQDNEKLFF. The whole variable domain, filled in from reference TRBV9 and TRBJ1-4, reads DSGVTQTPKHLITATGQRVTLRCSPRSGDLSVYWYQQSLDQGLQFLIQYYNGEERAKGNILERFSAQQFPDLHSELNLSSLELGDSALYFCASSPKGSQDNEKLFFGSGTQLSVL.

This clone has only one observation. V is TRBV6-5 and J is TRBJ2-7, with 9 bases identical to TRBD2. This CDR3 comprises 15 residues. CDR1 is MNHEY, CDR2 SVGAGI, per germline. The V gene end was trimmed by 6 bases and the J gene end by 0 bases; junction bases not matched to a gene: 6. CDR3 residues: CASSHVAGASYEQYF. CDR3 nucleotide sequence: TGTGCCAGCAGCCACGTAGCGGGGGCCTCCTACGAGCAGTACTTC.

The chain recombines TRBV7-2 with TRBJ2-2; the D is unclear. CDR1 and CDR2 (germline): SGHTA, FQGNSA. This CDR3 contains 17 residues. Deletions cut 0 bases from V and 6 bases from J, with 17 bases between. This CDR3 is CASSLATMPRVPGELFF. CDR3 coding DNA: TGTGCCAGCAGCTTAGCTACAATGCCTAGAGTTCCCGGGGAGCTGTTTTTT.